This record looks at one TCR beta chain sequence and its context. These data originate in a study of regulatory T cells in long-lasting Graves disease. The CDR3 is made up of 14 amino acids. Germline V gene data show CDR1 as MNHEY and CDR2 as SMNVEV (reference sequence). The V gene lost 3 bases and the J gene lost 4 bases, with 10 bases spanning the gap. The time point here: persistent/refractory GD, antithyroid drugs over 5 years with positive TRAb. The authors made the TCR library using RNA they extracted from PBMCs. Patients met American Thyroid Association criteria for Graves' disease. Relying on iRepertoire HTBI primers and Arm-PCR of CDR3 regions, the team built TCR beta libraries. TCRdb processed the multiplex PCR reads anew with MiXCR; each CDR3 protein has one entry. The data hold hundreds of thousands of distinct CDR3 sequences, with around 21% observed a single time.

This TCR was sampled from a female donor with Graves disease. Sequences were derived from peripheral blood mononuclear cells (PBMCs), sampled when the disease was refractory, from a patient treated with antithyroid drugs. The rearrangement links TRBV27 to TRBJ1-3, with a weak D call TRBD1 (6 bases). The CDR3 spells CASSFAGAGNTIYF. In DNA, the CDR3 is TGTGCCAGCAGTTTCGCAGGGGCGGGAAACACCATATATTTT.